The 30 T cell receptor beta chains reported below all come from one sample, sequenced in a study of shared clonotypes between healthy human individuals. Repertoires were generated with immunoSEQ multiplex PCR, while TCRdb's copy carries only in-frame clones and drops some. The data contain about 600,000 clones, around 95% of them singletons. CD8 cells regarded as naive lacked CD45RO, were positively chosen for CCR7, and omitted terminally differentiated effector memory CD45RA+ cells. Sequenced input: naive CD8+ T cells sorted from blood. All receptors derive from a woman aged 25 to 39 in good health.

DNA for the CDR3: TGTGCCAGCAGCTTGCCGGGGGACCACCTAGGAGTTACTGAAGCTTTCTTT. Residues: CASSLPGDHLGVTEAFF. This chain joins TRBV5-8 and TRBJ1-1; perhaps TRBD1 as D (5 bases). Trimming removed 1 base from V and 5 bases from J, with 21 bases in between. The CDR3 totals 17 residues. Germline V gene sequence: CDR1 SGHTS, CDR2 YDEGEE.

This chain connects TRBV5-1 to TRBJ2-1; 10 bases match TRBD1. CDR3 length equals 15 residues. The V segment lost 2 bases and the J segment 6 bases; nucleotides outside the gene matches: 5. Per the germline V gene, CDR1 is SGHRS and CDR2 is YFSETQ. The DNA of the CDR3 is TGCGCCAGCAGCTTTGACAGGGGGCTAGGCAATGAGCAGTTCTTC. Its translation: CASSFDRGLGNEQFF. The entire variable domain, with the rest obtained from reference TRBV5-1 and TRBJ2-1, is as follows: KAGVTQTPRYLIKTRGQQVTLSCSPISGHRSVSWYQQTPGQGLQFLFEYFSETQRNKGNFPGRFSGRQFSNSRSEMNVSTLELGDSALYLCASSFDRGLGNEQFFGPGTRLTVL.

V is TRBV7-6 and J is TRBJ1-1, with 11 bases fitting TRBD1. The CDR3 runs 16 residues. The V segment lost 3 bases and the J segment 5 bases; nucleotides outside the gene matches: 8. In germline, CDR1 is SGHVS, CDR2 FNYEAQ. The CDR3 DNA reads TGTGCCAGCAGCTTCCAACCGGGACAGGGGGTAACTGAAGCTTTCTTT. This gives the protein CASSFQPGQGVTEAFF.

The chain uses TRBV7-8 and TRBJ2-5; 12 nucleotides match TRBD2. CDR3 size: 16 residues. The V and J ends lost 6 bases and 5 bases, in that order; junction bases with no gene match: 10. Germline V CDR1 and CDR2: SGHVS, FQNEAQ. This CDR3 reads CASSRGLAGVGETQYF. The CDR3 DNA sequence: TGTGCCAGCAGTAGGGGACTAGCGGGTGTTGGGGAGACCCAGTACTTC.

Here the CDR3 reads CASSEGKVTVYTF. The CDR3 region has the DNA TGTGCCAGCAGTGAAGGCAAGGTGACGGTCTACACCTTC. The rearrangement uses TRBV2 and TRBJ1-2, with no clear D. The germline CDR1 and CDR2 sequences are SNHLY and FYNNEI. The CDR3 spans 13 residues. Trimming removed 1 base at V and 10 bases at J, with 13 bases between.

The rearrangement links TRBV13 to TRBJ2-7, with a tentative D call TRBD1 (6 bases). The V end lost 5 bases, the J end lost 1 base, and 12 bases lay between the germline ends. The CDR3 runs 14 residues. The germline CDR1 and CDR2 sequences are PRHDT and FYEKMQ (reference sequence). The CDR3 region is CASSDRTESYEQYF. CDR3 DNA: TGTGCCAGCAGCGACAGGACAGAATCCTACGAGCAGTACTTC.

The chain has TRBV28 and TRBJ1-4; D gene uncertain. The ends were cut back, 3 bases at V and 6 bases at J, with 14 bases in the middle. In germline, CDR1 is MDHEN, CDR2 SYDVKM. This CDR3 contains 15 residues. CDR3 region: CASSFAGRVDEKLFF. The CDR3 DNA sequence: TGTGCCAGCAGTTTTGCCGGGAGGGTGGATGAAAAACTGTTTTTT.

V gene TRBV10-2 combines with J gene TRBJ2-7, with D uncertain. Germline CDR1 WSHSY, CDR2 SAAADI. The germline V and J ends were trimmed by 0 bases and 3 bases, with 9 bases remaining between them. There are 14 residues in the CDR3. The CDR3 reads CASSESVGYYEQYF. The CDR3, as DNA: TGCGCCAGCAGTGAGTCGGTCGGGTACTACGAGCAGTACTTC.

The chain employs TRBV6-1 and TRBJ2-5, with 13 nucleotides matching TRBD2. The V gene's germline CDR1 is MNHNS and CDR2 SASEGT. The CDR3 has 13 residues. V lost 11 bases to trimming and J lost 4 bases; unmatched junction nucleotides: 4. The CDR3 loop reads CAGGLAGTETQYF. CDR3 DNA: TGTGCCGGGGGACTAGCGGGAACAGAGACCCAGTACTTC.

J is TRBJ2-1 and V is TRBV7-8, with D possibly being TRBD1 (6 bases). The CDR3 length is 16 residues. The germline V gene encodes CDR1 SGHVS and CDR2 FQNEAQ. The V and J ends lost 4 bases and 2 bases respectively, with 15 bases between them. The CDR3: CASSYHRDTPYNEQFF. CDR3 bases: TGTGCCAGCAGCTATCACAGGGACACGCCCTACAATGAGCAGTTCTTC.

This sequence joins TRBV4-1 and TRBJ1-1; D ambiguous. CDR3 length: 13 residues. Germline loops: CDR1 MGHRA, CDR2 YSYEKL. V lost 0 bases to trimming and J lost 8 bases, with 10 bases between them. The chain's CDR3 is CASSQDGSGEAFF. CDR3 bases: TGCGCCAGCAGCCAAGATGGTTCCGGGGAAGCTTTCTTT.

This chain links TRBV27 with TRBJ1-3; maybe TRBD1 (5 bases). Germline-derived CDR1 and CDR2 are MNHEY and SMNVEV (reference sequence). V was clipped by 6 bases and J by 0 bases, with 9 bases between them. The CDR3 covers 14 residues. The CDR3 coding sequence is TGTGCCAGCAGGCAGGGACTCTCTGGAAACACCATATATTTT. Translated, it gives CASRQGLSGNTIYF.

J is TRBJ2-3 and V is TRBV5-1, with D possibly being TRBD2 (6 bases). Deletions cut 0 bases from V and 2 bases from J, with 19 bases between. This CDR3 is 18 amino acids long. Germline V gene lookup returns CDR1 SGHRS and CDR2 YFSETQ. In DNA, the CDR3 is TGCGCCAGCAGCTTGGAGATGGGACTGGGCGTTGTCACAGATACGCAGTATTTT. This codes for CASSLEMGLGVVTDTQYF. The full variable domain, completed using reference TRBV5-1 and TRBJ2-3, is KAGVTQTPRYLIKTRGQQVTLSCSPISGHRSVSWYQQTPGQGLQFLFEYFSETQRNKGNFPGRFSGRQFSNSRSEMNVSTLELGDSALYLCASSLEMGLGVVTDTQYFGPGTRLTVL.

The chain is built from TRBV27 and TRBJ2-2; TRBD2 matches 9 bases. The germline gives CDR1 MNHEY, CDR2 SMNVEV (reference sequence). The CDR3 has 17 amino acids. J gave up 4 bases and V 3 bases, and 9 bases lay outside the gene matches. DNA for the CDR3: TGTGCCAGCAGTTTCCTGAGGGCGGGAGGGCCCACCGGGGAGCTGTTTTTT. It yields the protein CASSFLRAGGPTGELFF.

The chain uses TRBV30 and TRBJ1-5; D gene uncertain. The CDR3 sequence is 16 residues long. Trimming stripped 0 bases from V and 4 bases from J, with 16 bases between. Germline lookup yields CDR1 GTSNPN and CDR2 SVGIG (reference sequence). The CDR3 protein is CAWSVETMVGNQPQHF. CDR3 in DNA: TGTGCCTGGAGTGTGGAGACGATGGTAGGGAATCAGCCCCAGCATTTT.

This clone was seen once. The V and J genes are TRBV27 and TRBJ2-1, with 14 positions matching TRBD2. The germline gives CDR1 MNHEY, CDR2 SMNVEV (reference sequence). The CDR3 consists of 17 residues. The V gene end was trimmed by 3 bases and the J gene end by 8 bases; junction bases not matched to a gene: 9. The CDR3 spells CASSFGLAGGPRDEQFF. In DNA form, the CDR3 reads TGTGCCAGCAGTTTCGGACTAGCGGGAGGCCCTAGGGATGAGCAGTTCTTC.

This chain uses TRBV6-1 with TRBJ1-3, with a possible D match to TRBD1 (6 bases). Trimming removed 6 bases at V and 7 bases at J, with 10 bases between. This CDR3 region has 12 residues. Germline V gene data show CDR1 as MNHNS and CDR2 as SASEGT. CDR3 nucleotides: TGTGCCAGCAGGAACAGGGACAACACCATATATTTT. Encoded protein: CASRNRDNTIYF.

V and J are TRBV11-3 and TRBJ2-1, with 10 nucleotides matching TRBD1. CDR1 SGHNT and CDR2 YENEEA come from the germline V gene. The length of the CDR3 is 15 residues. With 1 base clipped from V and 7 bases from J, the junction kept 4 bases outside the gene matches. CDR3 amino acids: CASSLGQGAPNEQFF. In DNA, the CDR3 is TGTGCCAGCAGCTTAGGACAGGGGGCTCCAAATGAGCAGTTCTTC. Full variable domain (outside the CDR3, taken from reference TRBV11-3 and TRBJ2-1): EAGVVQSPRYKIIEKKQPVAFWCNPISGHNTLYWYLQNLGQGPELLIRYENEEAVDDSQLPKDRFSAERLKGVDSTLKIQPAELGDSAVYLCASSLGQGAPNEQFFGPGTRLTVL.

V is TRBV28 and J is TRBJ2-5, with TRBD2 matching 10 bases. Germline CDR1 reads MDHEN; CDR2 reads SYDVKM. V was clipped by 6 bases and J by 3 bases; unmatched bases: 10. There are 16 residues in the CDR3. CDR3 DNA: TGTGCCAGCAGCTTCTCCCTTACTAGCGGGGAAGAGACCCAGTACTTC. As protein: CASSFSLTSGEETQYF.

The J gene is TRBJ1-6, the V gene TRBV7-9; perhaps TRBD1 as D (5 bases). Germline loops: CDR1 SEHNR, CDR2 FQNEAQ (reference sequence). V dropped 5 bases and J dropped 5 bases, with 13 bases sitting between them. The CDR3 extends over 15 amino acids. The DNA of the CDR3 is TGTGCCAGCAGCCGCCCCGGGGGGGATAATTCACCCCTCCACTTT. Amino acid sequence: CASSRPGGDNSPLHF. Drawing the rest from reference TRBV7-9 and TRBJ1-6, the complete variable domain is DTGVSQNPRHKITKRGQNVTFRCDPISEHNRLYWYRQTLGQGPEFLTYFQNEAQLEKSRLLSDRFSAERPKGSFSTLEIQRTEQGDSAMYLCASSRPGGDNSPLHFGNGTRLTVT.

The rearrangement joins TRBV11-2 to TRBJ2-2; 7 bases are shared with TRBD2. The CDR3 covers 17 residues. Germline CDR1 SGHAT, CDR2 FQNNGV. Trimming took 0 bases from V and 2 from J; bases not matched to a gene: 6. Here the CDR3 reads CASSLDHTSANTGELFF. CDR3 nucleotide sequence: TGTGCCAGCAGCTTAGACCATACTAGCGCCAACACCGGGGAGCTGTTTTTT.

The chain combines TRBV11-2 with TRBJ2-7, with 13 nucleotides matching TRBD2. The CDR3 sequence is 16 residues long. V was pared by 5 bases and J by 4 bases, with 8 bases of the junction left unmatched. Looked up from germline, CDR1 is SGHAT and CDR2 is FQNNGV. The CDR3 DNA reads TGTGCCAGCAGCCCGAGGACTAGCGGGAGTATTTACGAGCAGTACTTC. Protein sequence: CASSPRTSGSIYEQYF.

In DNA form, the CDR3 reads TGTGCCAGCAGCGTAGGGCTAGCGGGAGGTGGTAATGAGCAGTTCTTC. Translation: CASSVGLAGGGNEQFF. This rearrangement joins TRBV9 to TRBJ2-1, with 11 nucleotides matching TRBD2. This CDR3 is built from 16 residues. V shed 0 bases, J shed 7 bases, and the junction held 6 bases outside the gene matches. Germline CDR1 is SGDLS and CDR2 is YYNGEE.

The rearrangement uses TRBV12-5 and TRBJ1-1; D is unclear. V gave up 2 bases and J gave up 7 bases, with 20 bases separating them. Germline V lookup: CDR1 LGHNT, CDR2 FRNRAP. The CDR3 runs 16 residues. The CDR3 region has the DNA TGTGCTAGTGGTTTGCCTATTCGCGGGTGCTGGGGTGAAGCTTTCTTT. It is translated as CASGLPIRGCWGEAFF.

The table lists this clone with a count of one. This rearrangement joins TRBV5-6 to TRBJ2-7, with 10 bases matching TRBD2. This CDR3 spans 14 amino acids. Germline V gene sequence: CDR1 SGHDT, CDR2 YYEEEE. J lost 2 bases, V lost 8 bases, and 7 bases had no gene match. The CDR3 DNA sequence: TGTGCCAGTAGCCTAGCGGGGGTAACCTACGAGCAGTACTTC. Amino acid sequence: CASSLAGVTYEQYF.

This clone has only one observation. The chain recombines TRBV5-4 with TRBJ1-6; 9 bases match TRBD1. CDR1 is SGHNT and CDR2 is YYREEE in the germline V gene (reference sequence). The CDR3 has 18 residues. After removal of 3 bases from V and 10 bases from J, the junction contained 17 bases not matched to a gene. CDR3 sequence reads: CASSSHFPGTGSESPLHF. The CDR3 DNA reads TGTGCCAGCAGCTCCCATTTCCCCGGGACAGGGAGTGAATCACCCCTCCACTTT.

The V gene is TRBV2, the J gene TRBJ2-1; 10 positions agree with TRBD1. Germline loops: CDR1 SNHLY, CDR2 FYNNEI. V lost 2 bases to trimming and J lost 0 bases; unmatched junction nucleotides: 7. The length of the CDR3 is 18 residues. CDR3: CASSELDRGYSSYNEQFF. The CDR3 nucleotides are TGTGCCAGCAGTGAACTGGACAGGGGGTACAGCTCCTACAATGAGCAGTTCTTC.

This clone was found once. The rearrangement joins TRBV21-1 to TRBJ1-1. TRBV21-1 is assigned pseudogene status. This CDR3 has 14 amino acids. CDR3 nucleotide sequence: TGTGCCAGCAGCAATGGGAATTTGAACACTGAAGCTTTCTTT. This encodes CASSNGNLNTEAFF.

The J gene is TRBJ2-1, the V gene TRBV28; TRBD2 agrees at 10 bases. Germline V CDR1 and CDR2: MDHEN, SYDVKM. CDR3 length: 15 amino acids. J was trimmed by 6 bases and V by 3 bases; bases with no gene match: 5. CDR3 in amino acids: CASSFLLAGSNEQFF. The DNA of the CDR3 is TGTGCCAGCAGTTTCCTACTAGCGGGATCCAATGAGCAGTTCTTC.

This CDR3 is CASRPGPSTTFF. Written as DNA, the CDR3 is TGTGCCAGTAGGCCGGGGCCAAGTACGACTTTCTTT. The genes are TRBV19 and TRBJ1-1; a possible D gene is TRBD1 (5 bases). There are 12 residues in the CDR3. V gave up 6 bases and J gave up 12 bases, with 17 bases separating them. Germline CDR1 reads LNHDA; CDR2 reads SQIVND (reference sequence).